This T cell receptor beta chain was identified during a study of blood T cell dynamics during melanoma immunotherapy. Method: immunoSEQ multiplex PCR; TCRdb's copy keeps in-frame clones and lacks some. The data show roughly 4,200 clones, roughly 88% seen once. Time point reported: week 3, after first cycle of checkpoint inhibitor. Blood was drawn before treatment and at week 3 after checkpoint blockade. Disease control meant complete response, partial response or stable disease at 12 weeks. Prior systemic cancer therapy, immunosuppressant use and other active malignancies excluded patients. Trimming cost V 6 bases and J 9 bases; bases outside gene matches: 15. CDR1 is LNHDA, CDR2 SQIVND, per germline (reference sequence). This CDR3 contains 17 residues.

Here the sequenced sample was blood, taken from a patient treated with checkpoint blockade. The sequence was obtained from a human donor with melanoma. The rearrangement uses TRBV19 and TRBJ1-6; 9 bases match TRBD1. CDR3 loop: CASRYEDRGARGSPLHF. For the CDR3, the DNA is TGTGCCAGTAGATACGAGGACAGGGGAGCTCGGGGTTCACCCCTCCACTTT. Looking up the rest from reference TRBV19 and TRBJ1-6 gives the full variable domain: DGGITQSPKYLFRKEGQNVTLSCEQNLNHDAMYWYRQDPGQGLRLIYYSQIVNDFQKGDIAEGYSVSREKKESFPLTVTSAQKNPTAFYLCASRYEDRGARGSPLHFGNGTRLTVT.